This T cell receptor beta chain was captured in a study of blood T cells in healthy people across ages. Regarding the study as a whole: Long-lived donors carried more naive CD4+ cells and greater diversity than aged donors. Roughly linear declines in TCR beta diversity per million T cells occurred with age.

The use of a sample-barcoded 5' primer and a J-beta primer mix characterized a second PCR of roughly 7 to 11 cycles. Carrying 12 random nucleotides, a template-switch adaptor labeled each individual cDNA molecule. Each CDR3 protein is one row after TCRdb ran MiXCR on the 5' RACE reads. Among approximately 1.5 million distinct CDR3 sequences listed, approximately 43% were seen once. For this clonotype: Its antigen is not identified.

There were healthy Caucasian individuals from Russia, aged about 6 to 95, serving as donors. The sequenced sample consisted of blood. The sequence came from a woman aged 18-29 years in good health.

In DNA, the CDR3 is TGTGCCAGCAGATACGGGACAGGGGCGGGTAGAGCTTTCTTT. This gives the protein CASRYGTGAGRAFF. The chain recombines TRBV28 with TRBJ1-1; the match to TRBD1 covers 10 bases. CDR3 length equals 14 residues. V lost 6 bases and J lost 10; bases outside the gene matches: 11. In germline, CDR1 is MDHEN, CDR2 SYDVKM. The full variable domain, rest sourced from reference TRBV28 and TRBJ1-1, is DVKVTQSSRYLVKRTGEKVFLECVQDMDHENMFWYRQDPGLGLRLIYFSYDVKMKEKGDIPEGYSVSREKKERFSLILESASTNQTSMYLCASRYGTGAGRAFFGQGTRLTVV.